These T cell receptor beta chains were read from a single sample in a study of response to subunit inactivated influenza vaccine. TCRdb reanalysed the RT-PCR reads using MiXCR and keeps one entry per CDR3 protein. The sample lists 550,000 to 800,000 distinct CDR3 sequences; around 16% were seen once. The specimen comprised PBMCs from blood, sampled about 13 days after vaccination. The origin of the receptors is a man between 50 and 59 years old who received an inactivated influenza vaccine. CDR3s include the opening cysteine and the closing phenylalanine or tryptophan. Fields, in order: V gene, J gene, D gene, CDR3 length, clone size, CDR3 DNA, CDR3 protein. A D gene is named only where the DNA matches it firmly. Clone size is given for some rows only: seen once, a few or many times, or a class if the clone is expanded.

>TRBV30|TRBJ2-1|.|15|few
TGTGCCTGGAGTGCGGGGCGAAGCTCCTACAATGAGCAGTTCTTC
CAWSAGRSSYNEQFF
>TRBV5-1|TRBJ2-2|TRBD2|17|.
TGCGCCAGCAGCCTGGACTTGGGAGGGTTAAACACCGGGGAGCTGTTTTTT
CASSLDLGGLNTGELFF
>TRBV6-2/TRBV6-3|TRBJ2-3|.|13|.
TGTGCCAGCCGGACTCCTGGTCGAGATACGCAGTATTTT
CASRTPGRDTQYF
>TRBV10-3|TRBJ2-3|TRBD2|14|few
TGTGCCACCGTAGCGGGTGCTATCACAGATACGCAGTATTTT
CATVAGAITDTQYF
>TRBV24-1|TRBJ2-1|TRBD2|15|few
TGTGCCACCAGTGAGAGGGGACTAGCGGGGAGTGAGCAGTTCTTC
CATSERGLAGSEQFF
>TRBV7-7|TRBJ2-2|TRBD2|16|few
TGTGCTAGCAGCTTCGGCGGGGGGGCGACCACCGGGGAGCTGTTTTTT
CASSFGGGATTGELFF
>TRBV9|TRBJ2-7|.|13|few
TGTGCCAGCAGCGAGAACTACAATGACGAGCAGTACTTC
CASSENYNDEQYF
>TRBV7-2|TRBJ2-3|.|12|many
TGTGCCAGCAGGTGGGGCACAGATACGCAGTATTTT
CASRWGTDTQYF
>TRBV4-2|TRBJ2-5|.|14|few
TGTGCCAGCAGCCAAGATCCAGGGTATGAGACCCAGTACTTC
CASSQDPGYETQYF
>TRBV6-2/TRBV6-3|TRBJ2-7|.|12|many
TGTGCCAGCGGGACTGGACCCTACGAGCAGTACTTC
CASGTGPYEQYF
>TRBV18|TRBJ2-1|.|15|.
TGTGCCAGCTCACCACTTAGCGGGACAGTTAGTGAGCAGTTCTTC
CASSPLSGTVSEQFF
>TRBV4-1|TRBJ2-2|.|15|.
TGCGCCAGCAGCCAAGACCCCCTCCGCCCCGGGGAGCTGTTTTTT
CASSQDPLRPGELFF
>TRBV11-2|TRBJ2-2|TRBD2|16|many
TGTGCCAGCAGCCCCGCGGGGGGGATTAACACCGGGGAGCTGTTTTTT
CASSPAGGINTGELFF
>TRBV20-1|TRBJ1-1|.|15|.
TGCAGTGCTAATCGCAGGGGAAGGGGTAACACTGAAGCTTTCTTT
CSANRRGRGNTEAFF
>TRBV7-3|TRBJ2-2|.|12|.
TGTGCCAGCAGCTTTGAGGTCGGGGAGCTGTTTTTT
CASSFEVGELFF
>TRBV20-1|TRBJ2-7|TRBD2|14|few
TGCAGTGCTAGAGATGACGGGAGGGGGTACGAGCAGTACTTC
CSARDDGRGYEQYF
>TRBV27|TRBJ2-7|TRBD2|15|few
TGTGCCAGCAGTTTGGACGGGAGGGGATCCTACGAGCAGTACTTC
CASSLDGRGSYEQYF
>TRBV7-6|TRBJ2-1|TRBD2|15|few
TGTGCCAGCAGCACCGGACTAGCGGCCTACAATGAGCAGTTCTTC
CASSTGLAAYNEQFF
>TRBV4-1|TRBJ1-1|.|16|few
TGCGCCAGCAGCCAAGGGCAAGAGACCTGGAACACTGAAGCTTTCTTT
CASSQGQETWNTEAFF
>TRBV5-1|TRBJ1-1|.|14|few
TGCGCCAGCAGCTTGGAACCGGGTTGGACTGAAGCTTTCTTT
CASSLEPGWTEAFF
>TRBV19|TRBJ2-1|TRBD2|17|.
TGTGCCAGTAGTATCCTTCCAGCGGGAGCGGGCTACAATGAGCAGTTCTTC
CASSILPAGAGYNEQFF
>TRBV12-3/TRBV12-4|TRBJ2-7|.|13|.
TGTGCCAGCGTCCTTAGCGGCTCCTACGAGCAGTACTTC
CASVLSGSYEQYF
>TRBV2|TRBJ2-7|.|15|.
TGTGCCAGCAGTGAGCCCAGGAGCTCTTCCTACGAGCAGTACTTC
CASSEPRSSSYEQYF
>TRBV20-1|TRBJ1-1|TRBD1|15|few
TGCAGTGCTAGAGACCCGGGACAGGGGAAACCTGAAGCTTTCTTT
CSARDPGQGKPEAFF
>TRBV5-1|TRBJ1-2|TRBD1|14|.
TGCGCCAGCAGCCCGGACAGGGTTCGGTATGGCTACACCTTC
CASSPDRVRYGYTF
>TRBV24-1|TRBJ2-1|TRBD2|15|.
TGTGCCACGAATAGCCGGGAGGGCCTAGGGAATGAGCAGTTCTTC
CATNSREGLGNEQFF
>TRBV10-1|TRBJ1-6|.|13|few
TGCGCCAGCAGTGAGGCAAAAAATTCACCCCTCCACTTT
CASSEAKNSPLHF
>TRBV12-3/TRBV12-4|TRBJ2-3|TRBD1|17|once
TGTGCCAGCATCACCGGGACAGGCTTCACTAGCACAGATACGCAGTATTTT
CASITGTGFTSTDTQYF
>TRBV30|TRBJ1-1|TRBD1|12|few
TGTGCCTGCCACGGGACAGGGGCTGAAGCTTTCTTT
CACHGTGAEAFF
>TRBV6-1|TRBJ2-4|.|15|.
TGTGCCAGCAGGGAAATACAGCTAGCCAAAAACATTCAGTACTTC
CASREIQLAKNIQYF
>TRBV20-1|TRBJ1-2|TRBD1|16|.
TGCAGTGCTAGAGAGCAGGGGGCGAATCCAAACTATGGCTACACCTTC
CSAREQGANPNYGYTF
>TRBV6-2/TRBV6-3|TRBJ2-2|.|11|.
TGTGCCAGCAAAGTAACCGGGGAGCTGTTTTTT
CASKVTGELFF
>TRBV5-5|TRBJ2-2|TRBD2|16|many
TGTGCCAGCAGCGCCGGGACTAGCGGGAACACCGGGGAGCTGTTTTTT
CASSAGTSGNTGELFF
>TRBV10-3|TRBJ2-3|TRBD2|16|.
TGTGCCATCAGTGACGTGGGCGGGAGTAACACAGATACGCAGTATTTT
CAISDVGGSNTDTQYF
>TRBV28|TRBJ2-1|.|16|many
TGTGCCAGCAGTTTATACCGAGGTAGCTCCTACAATGAGCAGTTCTTC
CASSLYRGSSYNEQFF